The T cell receptor (beta chain) described here comes from a study of T cell responses to AZD1222 COVID-19 vaccine. Data came from immunoSEQ multiplex PCR; TCRdb stores just in-frame clones and leaves some out. The data hold 130,000 to 150,000 clones, with 92% observed a single time. V lost 3 bases, J lost 12 bases, and 25 bases lay in between. This CDR3 is 16 amino acids long. In germline, CDR1 is SGHDT, CDR2 YYEEEE. J is TRBJ2-1 and V is TRBV5-6; D might be TRBD2 (6 bases). Here the sequenced sample was peripheral blood, taken on day 0 of AZD1222 vaccination. The TCR sequence derives from an adult in good health. CDR3 protein: CASSSWGESNNVVQFF. CDR3 sequence (DNA): TGTGCCAGCAGCTCGTGGGGGGAGTCGAATAATGTGGTGCAGTTCTTC.